What follows are 27 T cell receptor beta chains derived from one specimen sequenced in a study of blood T cell repertoires in COVID-19. Assay: immunoSEQ multiplex PCR; the TCRdb copy retains only in-frame clones and omits some. The repertoire holds around 180,000 clones, with 79% as singletons. Sequenced: peripheral blood. The receptor set was obtained from a man aged 55 to 70 with active or convalescent COVID-19.

J is TRBJ2-7 and V is TRBV7-2; 11 bases align to TRBD2. Germline V gene sequence: CDR1 SGHTA, CDR2 FQGNSA. The CDR3 sequence is 14 residues long. V shed 1 base, J shed 7 bases, and the junction held 3 bases outside the gene matches. The CDR3 loop reads CASSLGTSGLEQYF. CDR3 nucleotide sequence: TGTGCCAGCAGCTTAGGGACTAGCGGGCTGGAGCAGTACTTC.

CDR3 sequence (DNA): TGTGCCAGCAGTTACGACCGGGGGGCGCTTGAGCAGTACTTC. Amino acids: CASSYDRGALEQYF. The chain employs TRBV6-2 or TRBV6-3 and TRBJ2-7; D is possibly TRBD2 (7 bases). The CDR3 is 14 amino acids. Germline V lookup: CDR1 MNHEY, CDR2 SVGEGT. V dropped 2 bases and J dropped 7 bases, with 15 bases sitting between them.

The V call is TRBV24-1, the J call TRBJ2-5; tentative D call: TRBD1 (6 bases). This CDR3 contains 15 residues. Trimming left V 5 bases short and J 0 bases short, with 12 bases between. Germline CDR1 KGHDR, CDR2 SFDVKD. CDR3 sequence reads: CATSGGQNYQETQYF. The CDR3 DNA is TGTGCCACCAGTGGTGGACAGAATTACCAAGAGACCCAGTACTTC.

The V and J genes are TRBV10-3 and TRBJ2-3, with TRBD1 matching over 9 bases. The V segment lost 5 bases and the J segment 4 bases; nucleotides outside the gene matches: 10. CDR1 is ENHRY, CDR2 SYGVKD, per germline. The CDR3 is made up of 16 amino acids. CDR3 region: CAISKTGGARSDTQYF. The CDR3 nucleotides read TGTGCCATCAGTAAAACAGGGGGCGCCCGATCAGATACGCAGTATTTT.

The rearrangement uses TRBV4-2 and TRBJ1-6; D perhaps matches TRBD1 (5 bases). Trimming stripped 0 bases from V and 0 bases from J, with 18 bases between. The CDR3 is made up of 20 amino acids. Germline V gives CDR1 LGHNA, CDR2 YNFKEQ. The CDR3 is CASSQDYNTGEGSYNSPLHF. The CDR3 region has the DNA TGTGCCAGCAGCCAAGATTATAATACGGGGGAAGGCTCCTATAATTCACCCCTCCACTTT.

The rearrangement joins TRBV9 to TRBJ2-7; 7 bases fit TRBD1. The CDR3 has 16 amino acids. CDR1 SGDLS and CDR2 YYNGEE come from the germline V gene. V shed 0 bases and J 2 bases; nucleotides not matched to a gene: 8. Here the CDR3 reads CASSVAGAGGAYEQYF. In DNA form, the CDR3 reads TGTGCCAGCAGCGTAGCTGGAGCAGGGGGAGCCTACGAGCAGTACTTC. The full variable domain, with the rest looked up from reference TRBV9 and TRBJ2-7, is DSGVTQTPKHLITATGQRVTLRCSPRSGDLSVYWYQQSLDQGLQFLIQYYNGEERAKGNILERFSAQQFPDLHSELNLSSLELGDSALYFCASSVAGAGGAYEQYFGPGTRLTVT.

CDR3 sequence: CASSLPAGAPETQYF. For the CDR3, the DNA is TGTGCCAGCAGTCTACCAGCGGGAGCTCCGGAGACCCAGTACTTC. The chain is built from TRBV28 and TRBJ2-5; 8 bases align to TRBD2. In germline, CDR1 is MDHEN, CDR2 SYDVKM. V was clipped by 5 bases and J by 5 bases; unmatched bases: 10. There are 15 residues in the CDR3.

The chain employs TRBV4-2 and TRBJ2-7; 7 bases agree with TRBD2. The germline V gene encodes CDR1 LGHNA and CDR2 YNFKEQ. The CDR3 loop spans 13 amino acids. Trimming cost V 0 bases and J 6 bases; bases outside gene matches: 2. CDR3: CASSQEGGFEQYF. Here the CDR3 DNA reads TGTGCCAGCAGCCAAGAGGGGGGGTTCGAGCAGTACTTC.

A few counts support this clone. This chain connects TRBV14 to TRBJ1-6; D is possibly TRBD1 (6 bases). V gave up 4 bases and J gave up 4 bases, with 11 bases separating them. This CDR3 is built from 15 residues. From germline, CDR1 is SGHDN and CDR2 FVKESK. CDR3 coding DNA: TGTGCCAGCAGCCCCAGGGGCGGGTATAATTCACCCCTCCACTTT. It specifies CASSPRGGYNSPLHF.

The chain uses TRBV28 and TRBJ1-3, with no clear D. Trimming left V 5 bases short and J 0 bases short, with 8 bases between. This CDR3 region has 14 residues. Germline V gene lookup returns CDR1 MDHEN and CDR2 SYDVKM. The DNA for the CDR3 is TGTGCCAGCAGTCTAGAAGTCTCTGGAAACACCATATATTTT. Protein product: CASSLEVSGNTIYF.

The rearrangement uses TRBV19 and TRBJ2-1; the match to TRBD2 covers 13 bases. The CDR3 totals 17 residues. V lost 5 bases and J lost 6; bases outside the gene matches: 10. Germline V gene sequence: CDR1 LNHDA, CDR2 SQIVND (reference sequence). The CDR3 is CASSLLTSGRSGNEQFF. The CDR3 DNA is TGTGCCAGTAGTCTTTTGACTAGCGGGAGGTCGGGCAATGAGCAGTTCTTC.

This chain joins TRBV30 and TRBJ2-5; maybe TRBD2 (6 bases). The CDR3 has 12 residues. V lost 2 bases and J 5 bases, leaving 9 bases between the germline ends. In germline, CDR1 is GTSNPN, CDR2 SVGIG (reference sequence). The CDR3 nucleotides are TGTGCCTGGAGTCCAGGGAGGGAGACCCAGTACTTC. Translation gives CAWSPGRETQYF.

The CDR3 loop reads CASSPRVEPLNTEAFF. The CDR3 DNA reads TGTGCCAGCAGTCCCCGTGTGGAGCCGTTGAACACTGAAGCTTTCTTT. The chain has TRBV6-2 or TRBV6-3 and TRBJ1-1; D is undetermined. The CDR3 has 16 residues. V was clipped by 5 bases and J by 0 bases, with 16 bases between them. Germline loops: CDR1 MNHEY, CDR2 SVGEGT.

The chain employs TRBV5-1 and TRBJ2-3; 9 nucleotides align to TRBD2. The CDR3 covers 17 residues. V shed 2 bases and J 0 bases; nucleotides not matched to a gene: 7. The germline V gene encodes CDR1 SGHRS and CDR2 YFSETQ. CDR3 nucleotide sequence: TGCGCCAGCAGCTTCGGGACTAGCAGGACTAGCACAGATACGCAGTATTTT. This codes for CASSFGTSRTSTDTQYF.

This clone was detected once. The rearrangement uses TRBV7-2 and TRBJ1-5; D ambiguous. V lost 1 base and J 7 bases, leaving 5 bases between the germline ends. The CDR3 contains 12 residues. Germline V gives CDR1 SGHTA, CDR2 FQGNSA. The CDR3 nucleotides are TGTGCCAGCAGCTTAGAGCGGCAGCCCCAGCATTTT. Encoded protein: CASSLERQPQHF. Complete variable domain (other parts from reference TRBV7-2 and TRBJ1-5): GAGVSQSPSNKVTEKGKDVELRCDPISGHTALYWYRQSLGQGLEFLIYFQGNSAPDKSGLPSDRFSAERTGGSVSTLTIQRTQQEDSAVYLCASSLERQPQHFGDGTRLSIL.

This clone was found a few times. The rearrangement links TRBV12-5 to TRBJ2-1, with D tentatively TRBD1 (6 bases). The CDR3 covers 15 residues. Trimming took 2 bases from V and 9 from J, leaving 17 bases between them. CDR1 LGHNT and CDR2 FRNRAP come from the germline V gene. The chain's CDR3 is CASGLNRQEHGEQFF. The CDR3 nucleotides are TGTGCTAGTGGTTTGAACCGACAGGAACACGGTGAGCAGTTCTTC.

V usage is TRBV7-8 and J usage is TRBJ1-1; D might be TRBD1 (6 bases). V was clipped by 5 bases and J by 4 bases, with 11 bases between them. The CDR3 has 13 amino acids. CDR1 is SGHVS, CDR2 FQNEAQ, per germline. CDR3 DNA sequence: TGTGCCAGCAGCCCAGGGGTTAGCACTGAAGCTTTCTTT. Its translation is CASSPGVSTEAFF. The complete variable domain, with remaining parts taken from reference TRBV7-8 and TRBJ1-1, reads GAGVSQSPRYKVAKRGQDVALRCDPISGHVSLFWYQQALGQGPEFLTYFQNEAQLDKSGLPSDRFFAERPEGSVSTLKIQRTQQEDSAVYLCASSPGVSTEAFFGQGTRLTVV.

The chain couples TRBV7-9 to TRBJ2-5; D possibly corresponds to TRBD1 (6 bases). V lost 4 bases to trimming and J lost 2 bases, with 11 bases between them. The CDR3 has 14 residues. Germline V lookup: CDR1 SEHNR, CDR2 FQNEAQ (reference sequence). The CDR3 loop reads CASSSGTWQETQYF. The CDR3 nucleotides read TGTGCCAGCAGCTCGGGGACATGGCAAGAGACCCAGTACTTC.

The chain links TRBV19 to TRBJ2-5; D call uncertain. The CDR3 runs to 13 residues. Deletions cut 6 bases from V and 1 base from J, with 9 bases between. Per the germline V gene, CDR1 is LNHDA and CDR2 is SQIVND (reference sequence). CDR3 in amino acids: CASRFVGQETQYF. The DNA for the CDR3 is TGTGCCAGTAGATTTGTCGGCCAAGAGACCCAGTACTTC.

The chain has TRBV29-1 and TRBJ2-3; 7 bases fit TRBD1. J gave up 5 bases and V 7 bases, and 12 bases lay outside the gene matches. The CDR3 is made up of 14 amino acids. The germline gives CDR1 SQVTM, CDR2 ANQGSEA. CDR3: CSAAGTANIDTQYF. Here the CDR3 DNA reads TGCAGCGCCGCCGGGACAGCAAATATAGATACGCAGTATTTT.

The J gene is TRBJ2-7, the V gene TRBV10-3, with 10 bases matching TRBD1. Losses at the gene ends were 2 bases for V and 7 bases for J; bases not matched to a gene: 5. CDR3 length equals 14 residues. The germline gives CDR1 ENHRY, CDR2 SYGVKD. CDR3 residues: CAISENGQGGEQYF. CDR3 nucleotide sequence: TGTGCCATCAGTGAGAACGGACAGGGGGGGGAGCAGTACTTC.

The chain has TRBV6-5 and TRBJ2-5, with D perhaps matching TRBD2 (6 bases). Per the germline V gene, CDR1 is MNHEY and CDR2 is SVGAGI. Trimming pared 8 bases from V and 5 bases from J, leaving 15 bases between. The CDR3 sequence is 13 residues long. The CDR3 loop is CASRYPGRETQYF. CDR3 coding DNA: TGTGCCAGCCGCTACCCGGGGAGGGAGACCCAGTACTTC.

The chain joins TRBV7-2 to TRBJ2-5; 7 bases map to TRBD1. The V segment lost 2 bases and the J segment 4 bases; nucleotides outside the gene matches: 7. The CDR3 is made up of 15 amino acids. CDR1 is SGHTA and CDR2 is FQGNSA in the germline V gene. This CDR3 reads CASSLRLEGAETQYF. The CDR3 nucleotides read TGTGCCAGCAGCTTACGTTTAGAGGGGGCAGAGACCCAGTACTTC. The whole variable domain, filled in from reference TRBV7-2 and TRBJ2-5, reads GAGVSQSPSNKVTEKGKDVELRCDPISGHTALYWYRQSLGQGLEFLIYFQGNSAPDKSGLPSDRFSAERTGGSVSTLTIQRTQQEDSAVYLCASSLRLEGAETQYFGPGTRLLVL.

J is TRBJ2-7 and V is TRBV2; D remains unclear. The germline V gene encodes CDR1 SNHLY and CDR2 FYNNEI. The CDR3 is made up of 16 amino acids. Between the trimmed V and J ends, which lost 0 bases and 0 bases, there was a span of 12 bases. CDR3 in amino acids: CASSEAGPSTSYEQYF. In DNA, the CDR3 is TGTGCCAGCAGTGAAGCGGGCCCATCCACCTCCTACGAGCAGTACTTC.

The genes are TRBV11-2 and TRBJ1-2, with D hard to call. The CDR3 length is 13 residues. CDR1 is SGHAT, CDR2 FQNNGV, per germline. V shed 5 bases and J shed 0 bases, with 7 bases lying between them. The CDR3 nucleotides read TGTGCCAGCAGCCGCGTAGCTAACTATGGCTACACCTTC. Amino acids: CASSRVANYGYTF.

The chain is built from TRBV19 and TRBJ2-7; D unclear. The CDR3 totals 12 residues. V lost 5 bases to trimming and J lost 4 bases, with 9 bases between them. Germline V CDR1 and CDR2: LNHDA, SQIVND (reference sequence). DNA of the CDR3: TGTGCCAGTAGTTCTTCTCTATACGAGCAGTACTTC. Encoded protein: CASSSSLYEQYF.

V usage is TRBV12-3 or TRBV12-4 and J usage is TRBJ2-2, with D unclear. This CDR3 contains 12 residues. Between the trimmed V and J ends, which lost 6 bases and 2 bases, there was a span of 4 bases. The CDR3 DNA follows: TGTGCCAGCAGCCAAAACACCGGGGAGCTGTTTTTT. Protein: CASSQNTGELFF.